The 20 T cell receptor beta chains below come from one sample, sequenced in a study of cytomegalovirus exposure and HLA in healthy donors. Primers: 60 Vbeta forward and 13 Jbeta reverse. Measured with immunoSEQ multiplex PCR; TCRdb has only the in-frame clones, and not every one. Found here are 60,000 or so clones, around 83% of them singletons; the top ten hold over 1.5%. The sample comprised PBMCs. The source of these receptors is a man aged 40-55 years in good health and CMV-seronegative.

The CDR3 DNA sequence: TGCGCCAGCAGCTTCCCCGAGGTAGCGGAAGAGACCCAGTACTTC. As protein: CASSFPEVAEETQYF. V gene TRBV5-1 combines with J gene TRBJ2-5; D perhaps matches TRBD2 (6 bases). V shed 2 bases and J shed 3 bases, with 14 bases lying between them. The CDR3 contains 15 residues. The germline V gene encodes CDR1 SGHRS and CDR2 YFSETQ.

V is TRBV20-1 and J is TRBJ1-1; no clear D. The V gene's germline CDR1 is DFQATT and CDR2 SNEGSKA (reference sequence). Trimming took 3 bases from V and 6 from J, leaving 8 bases between them. The CDR3 has 11 amino acids. In nucleotides, the CDR3 is TGCAGTGCTAGCCCGGTCGCTGAAGCTTTCTTT. Protein: CSASPVAEAFF.

This clone was found once. This sequence joins TRBV27 and TRBJ2-7, with a tentative D call TRBD1 (6 bases). Trimming left V 5 bases short and J 2 bases short, with 13 bases between. From germline, CDR1 is MNHEY and CDR2 SMNVEV (reference sequence). This CDR3 has 14 amino acids. CDR3 in amino acids: CASSPRTATYEQYF. CDR3 coding DNA: TGTGCCAGCAGTCCCCGGACAGCCACCTACGAGCAGTACTTC.

This sequence joins TRBV5-1 and TRBJ1-5; D might be TRBD1 (6 bases). Germline lookup yields CDR1 SGHRS and CDR2 YFSETQ. The CDR3 is made up of 15 amino acids. Trimming took off 4 bases at V and 7 bases at J, with 18 bases between the two ends. CDR3 residues: CASSPRAGDGQPQHF. Here the CDR3 DNA reads TGCGCCAGCAGCCCAAGGGCAGGGGATGGACAGCCCCAGCATTTT.

The chain carries TRBV5-8 and TRBJ2-1; D might be TRBD1 (5 bases). CDR3 length equals 17 residues. Germline CDR1 reads SGHTS; CDR2 reads YDEGEE. With 2 bases removed from V and 0 bases from J, the gap between germline ends came to 15 bases. The CDR3 loop reads CASSLVQGLSSYNEQFF. The CDR3 DNA follows: TGTGCCAGCAGCTTAGTGCAGGGCCTAAGCTCCTACAATGAGCAGTTCTTC.

The chain links TRBV5-1 to TRBJ1-3, with 8 nucleotides matching TRBD1. From germline, CDR1 is SGHRS and CDR2 YFSETQ. V lost 4 bases to trimming and J lost 4 bases; unmatched junction nucleotides: 10. This CDR3 region has 16 residues. Here the CDR3 DNA reads TGCGCCAGCAGCGAAAATCGACAGGGGTTGGGAAACACCATATATTTT. Protein product: CASSENRQGLGNTIYF.

The rearrangement joins TRBV2 to TRBJ2-2; 12 positions match TRBD2. Germline V gene data show CDR1 as SNHLY and CDR2 as FYNNEI. The CDR3 runs 20 residues. J was trimmed by 3 bases and V by 4 bases; bases with no gene match: 15. The CDR3 loop reads CASSGSLWASGGADTGELFF. Here the CDR3 DNA reads TGTGCCAGCAGTGGGTCGTTGTGGGCTAGCGGGGGGGCGGACACCGGGGAGCTGTTTTTT.

The chain couples TRBV27 to TRBJ2-7; TRBD1 is a possible D gene (5 bases). Germline CDR1 and CDR2: MNHEY and SMNVEV (reference sequence). V was pared by 7 bases and J by 7 bases, with 29 bases between. CDR3 size: 17 residues. Written as DNA, the CDR3 is TGTGCCAGCAAAATCAGCGCCGTTGGTAGGGTCTCAGGGGAGCAGTACTTC. The encoded protein is CASKISAVGRVSGEQYF.

CDR3 region: CASSSAGEETQYF. As DNA, the CDR3 is TGTGCCAGCAGCTCCGCGGGGGAAGAGACCCAGTACTTC. The rearrangement joins TRBV5-4 to TRBJ2-5; 7 bases map to TRBD2. This CDR3 contains 13 residues. The germline V gene encodes CDR1 SGHNT and CDR2 YYREEE (reference sequence). Germline trimming cut 3 bases from V and 3 bases from J; bases unmatched to any gene: 2. Looking up the rest from reference TRBV5-4 and TRBJ2-5 gives the full variable domain: ETGVTQSPTHLIKTRGQQVTLRCSSQSGHNTVSWYQQALGQGPQFIFQYYREEENGRGNFPPRFSGLQFPNYSSELNVNALELDDSALYLCASSSAGEETQYFGPGTRLLVL.

The rearrangement uses TRBV6-1 and TRBJ2-7; D gene uncertain. This CDR3 spans 12 amino acids. V was pared by 10 bases and J by 4 bases, with 14 bases between. Per the germline V gene, CDR1 is MNHNS and CDR2 is SASEGT. The CDR3 reads CATDGAYYEQYV. The CDR3 nucleotides are TGTGCCACCGACGGAGCGTATTACGAGCAGTACGTC.

This chain links TRBV5-1 with TRBJ1-2; the D gene is possibly TRBD1 (6 bases). The CDR3 length is 14 residues. CDR1 SGHRS and CDR2 YFSETQ come from the germline V gene. V lost 4 bases and J lost 7, with 17 bases in between. CDR3 DNA sequence: TGCGCCAGCAGCCCATCACAGGGCTTGAGTGGCTACACCTTC. This gives the protein CASSPSQGLSGYTF.

This rearrangement joins TRBV5-1 to TRBJ2-1; weak D call: TRBD1 (6 bases). The CDR3 has 17 amino acids. Trimming removed 0 bases at V and 2 bases at J, with 15 bases between. In germline, CDR1 is SGHRS, CDR2 YFSETQ. CDR3: CASSLAQTGLTYNEQFF. The CDR3 DNA sequence: TGCGCCAGCAGCTTGGCACAAACAGGGTTAACCTACAATGAGCAGTTCTTC.

V and J are TRBV28 and TRBJ1-4; 7 nucleotides align to TRBD1. Germline CDR1 MDHEN, CDR2 SYDVKM. This CDR3 region has 15 residues. Germline trimming cut 6 bases from V and 0 bases from J; bases unmatched to any gene: 4. The CDR3 nucleotides read TGTGCCAGCAGACAAACAGGGGCAACTAATGAAAAACTGTTTTTT. Its protein product is CASRQTGATNEKLFF.

The chain carries TRBV7-3 and TRBJ1-6; D unclear. V lost 5 bases to trimming and J lost 5 bases, with 10 bases between them. The CDR3 is 14 residues long. CDR1 is SGHTA and CDR2 is FQGTGA in the germline V gene. This chain's CDR3 is CASSPSPNNSPLHF. DNA of the CDR3: TGTGCCAGCAGCCCGTCGCCTAATAATTCACCCCTCCACTTT.

The gene calls are TRBV5-6 and TRBJ2-7; D perhaps matches TRBD1 (7 bases). This CDR3 spans 15 amino acids. V lost 2 bases to trimming and J lost 0 bases, with 12 bases between them. CDR1 is SGHDT, CDR2 YYEEEE, per germline. The CDR3 is CASSFRGASSYEQYV. As DNA, the CDR3 is TGTGCCAGCAGCTTCAGGGGGGCGAGCTCCTACGAGCAGTACGTC.

The chain couples TRBV2 to TRBJ2-1; 9 nucleotides agree with TRBD2. Germline V lookup: CDR1 SNHLY, CDR2 FYNNEI. This CDR3 is 15 amino acids long. V was pared by 7 bases and J by 9 bases, with 13 bases of the junction left unmatched. CDR3 residues: CASTYRVAGVGEQFF. CDR3 nucleotide sequence: TGTGCCAGCACCTATCGGGTAGCGGGGGTGGGTGAGCAGTTCTTC.

The chain links TRBV7-3 to TRBJ1-2; tentatively, D is TRBD1 (6 bases). This CDR3 is 15 amino acids long. Trimming shortened V by 2 bases and J by 5 bases, and 15 bases separated the two germline ends. Germline assignment: CDR1 SGHTA and CDR2 FQGTGA. CDR3 protein: CASSLGQGFQYGYTF. As DNA, the CDR3 is TGTGCCAGCAGCTTAGGGCAGGGGTTTCAGTATGGCTACACCTTC.

The chain employs TRBV2 and TRBJ2-3, with TRBD2 matching over 12 bases. J was trimmed by 3 bases and V by 6 bases; bases with no gene match: 4. The CDR3 has 15 residues. The germline V gene encodes CDR1 SNHLY and CDR2 FYNNEI. CDR3 nucleotide sequence: TGTGCCAGCAGGATAACTAGCGGGGGGACAGATACGCAGTATTTT. It is translated as CASRITSGGTDTQYF.

The chain is built from TRBV6-6 and TRBJ1-2; D is ambiguous. Germline CDR1 and CDR2: MNHNY and SVGAGI (reference sequence). This CDR3 has 13 amino acids. Trimming shortened V by 3 bases and J by 8 bases, and 13 bases separated the two germline ends. The CDR3 coding sequence is TGTGCCAGCAGTTATGACGACCGAGGGGGCTACACCTTC. Its protein product is CASSYDDRGGYTF.

As to this clone: An end of the junction does not agree with germline; a read error may underlie this. This rearrangement joins TRBV19 to TRBJ2-7; 7 positions match TRBD1. There are 15 residues in the CDR3. CDR1 is LNHDA, CDR2 SQIVND, per germline (reference sequence). CDR3 nucleotide sequence: TGTACCAGTAGCCAATGGGGACAGCGAGACTACGAGCAGTACTTC. This gives the protein CTSSQWGQRDYEQYF.